One sample yielded the 25 T cell receptor beta chains listed below, sequenced in a study of blood T cell repertoires in COVID-19. TCRdb's copy holds only in-frame clones and misses some; the assay was immunoSEQ multiplex PCR. The sample includes about 210,000 clones, around 86% of them seen just once. Sequencing was carried out using PBMCs or T cells enriched from blood (not recorded which). The receptors derive from a woman in her forties or fifties with acute COVID-19.

The chain carries TRBV5-4 and TRBJ2-1, with TRBD2 as a possible D gene (6 bases). In germline, CDR1 is SGHNT, CDR2 YYREEE (reference sequence). The CDR3 length is 14 residues. V was cut by 7 bases and J by 6 bases, with 17 bases left in between. For the CDR3, the DNA is TGTGCCAGCCTACTGGGGGGTTTAGGCAATGAGCAGTTCTTC. Its protein is CASLLGGLGNEQFF.

V and J are TRBV18 and TRBJ2-5; possibly TRBD2 for D (6 bases). CDR1 is KGHSH and CDR2 is LQKENI in the germline V gene. The CDR3 is 14 residues long. Trimming took off 3 bases at V and 1 base at J, with 9 bases between the two ends. CDR3 sequence: CASSPVGGQETQYF. DNA for the CDR3: TGTGCCAGCTCACCGGTCGGGGGCCAAGAGACCCAGTACTTC.

This clone appeared a few times. J is TRBJ1-4 and V is TRBV18; D uncertain. The length of the CDR3 is 16 residues. The germline gives CDR1 KGHSH, CDR2 LQKENI. The V gene lost 3 bases and the J gene lost 0 bases, with 11 bases spanning the gap. The CDR3 bases are TGTGCCAGCTCACCCCGGTCCGGTCCAACTAATGAAAAACTGTTTTTT. This encodes CASSPRSGPTNEKLFF.

The chain combines TRBV9 with TRBJ1-6; D may be TRBD1 (6 bases). This CDR3 region has 15 residues. Trimming pared 3 bases from V and 6 bases from J, leaving 13 bases between. Germline-derived CDR1 and CDR2 are SGDLS and YYNGEE. This chain's CDR3 is CASSAGGGINSPLHF. For the CDR3, the DNA is TGTGCCAGCAGCGCGGGAGGGGGAATTAATTCACCCCTCCACTTT. Drawing the rest from reference TRBV9 and TRBJ1-6, the complete variable domain is DSGVTQTPKHLITATGQRVTLRCSPRSGDLSVYWYQQSLDQGLQFLIQYYNGEERAKGNILERFSAQQFPDLHSELNLSSLELGDSALYFCASSAGGGINSPLHFGNGTRLTVT.

The chain has TRBV12-3 or TRBV12-4 and TRBJ1-1; TRBD1 aligns across 8 bases. CDR3 length equals 11 residues. The ends lost 7 bases at V and 10 bases at J; junction bases unmatched: 5. Here the CDR3 reads CASNPGQGAFF. The DNA for the CDR3 is TGTGCCAGCAATCCAGGACAGGGAGCTTTCTTT.

The chain links TRBV5-5 to TRBJ1-6; D possibly corresponds to TRBD1 (6 bases). CDR3 size: 14 residues. V was trimmed by 9 bases and J by 7 bases, leaving 17 bases between them. Per the germline V gene, CDR1 is SGHKS and CDR2 is YYEKEE (reference sequence). CDR3 DNA: TGTGCCACCATGGCAGGACAGTCCAATTCACCCCTCCACTTT. It encodes CATMAGQSNSPLHF.

The V gene is TRBV12-3 or TRBV12-4, the J gene TRBJ1-5; 11 bases map to TRBD1. The CDR3 is made up of 13 amino acids. The V segment lost 5 bases and the J segment 10 bases; nucleotides outside the gene matches: 4. CDR3 DNA sequence: TGTGCCAGCAGTCGGACAGGGGGCATCCCCCAGCATTTT. As protein: CASSRTGGIPQHF.

CDR3 nucleotides: TGTGCCAGCTCACCTCAATTGGGACAGGGTGAGGGCACCTTC. Amino acids: CASSPQLGQGEGTF. This chain links TRBV18 with TRBJ1-2, with 9 bases lining up with TRBD1. The trim removed 3 bases at V and 13 bases at J, leaving 12 bases unmatched. CDR1 and CDR2 from the germline V gene are KGHSH and LQKENI. CDR3 length equals 14 residues.

The chain recombines TRBV23-1 with TRBJ2-7; TRBD2 matches at 12 bases. TRBV23-1 has ORF status, its function being uncertain. The CDR3 totals 17 residues. The junction had 14 bases not matched to a gene; V was cut back by 8 bases and J by 3 bases. The CDR3 loop is CASAPGLAGTYLYEQYF. The CDR3 bases are TGCGCCAGCGCCCCGGGACTAGCGGGCACTTACCTCTACGAGCAGTACTTC.

This clone was seen a few times. This chain links TRBV18 with TRBJ1-4, with D unclear. Per the germline V gene, CDR1 is KGHSH and CDR2 is LQKENI. V was trimmed by 0 bases and J by 8 bases, leaving 10 bases between them. This CDR3 region has 14 residues. CDR3: CASSPPEQWEKLFF. The CDR3 DNA is TGTGCCAGCTCACCACCGGAGCAGTGGGAAAAACTGTTTTTT.

The rearrangement joins TRBV7-2 to TRBJ2-3; 8 nucleotides align to TRBD2. Germline trimming cut 1 base from V and 2 bases from J; bases unmatched to any gene: 8. CDR1 SGHTA and CDR2 FQGNSA come from the germline V gene. The CDR3 contains 17 residues. CDR3 residues: CASSLGGLARITDTQYF. As DNA, the CDR3 is TGTGCCAGCAGCTTAGGAGGACTAGCCCGGATCACAGATACGCAGTATTTT.

This clone was seen a single time. The rearrangement uses TRBV19 and TRBJ1-5, with D perhaps TRBD1 (6 bases). The germline gives CDR1 LNHDA, CDR2 SQIVND (reference sequence). The V and J ends lost 7 bases and 2 bases respectively, with 18 bases between them. CDR3 length: 16 amino acids. In DNA form, the CDR3 reads TGTGCCAGTACCACCCCGGGGGGCTCCGGCAATCAGCCCCAGCATTTT. It encodes CASTTPGGSGNQPQHF. Complete variable domain (other parts from reference TRBV19 and TRBJ1-5): DGGITQSPKYLFRKEGQNVTLSCEQNLNHDAMYWYRQDPGQGLRLIYYSQIVNDFQKGDIAEGYSVSREKKESFPLTVTSAQKNPTAFYLCASTTPGGSGNQPQHFGDGTRLSIL.

The table lists this clone with a count of one. The CDR3 here is CSTAPGQSYGYTF. The CDR3 bases are TGCAGCACTGCTCCGGGACAAAGCTATGGCTACACCTTC. V is TRBV29-1 and J is TRBJ1-2; D is perhaps TRBD1 (6 bases). Germline loops: CDR1 SQVTM, CDR2 ANQGSEA. The CDR3 is 13 residues long. Trimming left V 8 bases short and J 4 bases short, with 17 bases between.

This chain uses TRBV4-3 with TRBJ2-3; D is undetermined. This CDR3 spans 15 amino acids. V was cut by 8 bases and J by 0 bases, with 15 bases left in between. From germline, CDR1 is LGHNA and CDR2 YSLEER. CDR3 bases: TGCGCCAGCGTCTGGGCAGCAACTAGCACAGATACGCAGTATTTT. This encodes CASVWAATSTDTQYF.

This chain connects TRBV19 to TRBJ2-2; 9 bases match TRBD2. There are 14 residues in the CDR3. V trimming: 7 bases; J trimming: 4 bases; junction bases outside the gene matches: 4. CDR1 is LNHDA, CDR2 SQIVND, per germline (reference sequence). Here the CDR3 DNA reads TGTGCCAGTACTAGCGGGGCTCCCACCGGGGAGCTGTTTTTT. Amino acid sequence: CASTSGAPTGELFF.

The chain joins TRBV7-9 to TRBJ2-2, with TRBD2 matching over 13 bases. Germline V gene sequence: CDR1 SEHNR, CDR2 FQNEAQ (reference sequence). J was trimmed by 7 bases and V by 4 bases; bases with no gene match: 9. The CDR3 extends over 17 amino acids. CDR3 DNA: TGTGCCAGCAGCTCCTCGGCACTAGCGGGAGGGAACGGGGAGCTGTTTTTT. It encodes CASSSSALAGGNGELFF.

This clone has just a few counts. V usage is TRBV15 and J usage is TRBJ1-3, with D maybe TRBD1 (5 bases). Trimming took off 1 base at V and 0 bases at J, with 10 bases between the two ends. Germline lookup yields CDR1 LNHNV and CDR2 YYDKDF (reference sequence). The CDR3 extends over 16 amino acids. CDR3 region: CATSRGIRDSGNTIYF. The CDR3, as DNA: TGTGCCACCAGCAGAGGAATCAGGGACTCTGGAAACACCATATATTTT.

The V and J genes are TRBV19 and TRBJ1-5; TRBD1 matches at 8 bases. Germline values: CDR1 LNHDA, CDR2 SQIVND (reference sequence). V shed 7 bases and J 2 bases; nucleotides not matched to a gene: 4. CDR3 size: 14 residues. The CDR3 is CASTPGQGNQPQHF. CDR3 nucleotide sequence: TGTGCCAGTACCCCGGGACAGGGCAATCAGCCCCAGCATTTT.

The chain combines TRBV10-2 with TRBJ2-7; a possible D gene is TRBD2 (5 bases). V lost 3 bases to trimming and J lost 0 bases, with 12 bases between them. This CDR3 comprises 15 residues. Per germline, CDR1 WSHSY and CDR2 SAAADI. CDR3 sequence (DNA): TGCGCCAGCAGTGATGCGCGGGCGAGCTCCTACGAGCAGTACTTC. Its protein is CASSDARASSYEQYF.

This clone was seen a few times. The CDR3 loop is CASSFGSGNSYEQYF. DNA of the CDR3: TGCGCCAGCAGCTTTGGTAGCGGCAACTCCTACGAGCAGTACTTC. This sequence joins TRBV5-1 and TRBJ2-7, with D possibly matching TRBD2 (6 bases). Per the germline V gene, CDR1 is SGHRS and CDR2 is YFSETQ. This CDR3 contains 15 residues. V was clipped by 2 bases and J by 0 bases, with 12 bases between them.

The chain has TRBV6-5 and TRBJ1-1; D remains unclear. Looked up from germline, CDR1 is MNHEY and CDR2 is SVGAGI. This CDR3 spans 13 amino acids. Trimming shortened V by 6 bases and J by 5 bases, and 13 bases separated the two germline ends. The CDR3 DNA follows: TGTGCCAGCAGGGAGGGAGGATATACTGAAGCTTTCTTT. Its protein product is CASREGGYTEAFF.

This clone was seen once. This rearrangement joins TRBV10-3 to TRBJ1-5, with D tentatively TRBD1 (6 bases). This CDR3 spans 14 amino acids. V shed 4 bases and J shed 5 bases, with 12 bases lying between them. The germline V gene has CDR1 ENHRY and CDR2 SYGVKD. CDR3 DNA sequence: TGTGCCATCAGTGCGGGGGGGGCTTATCAGCCCCAGCATTTT. It yields the protein CAISAGGAYQPQHF.

The rearrangement joins TRBV29-1 to TRBJ1-2, with 9 bases identical to TRBD1. The V and J ends lost 3 bases and 8 bases, in that order; junction bases with no gene match: 4. The germline V gene has CDR1 SQVTM and CDR2 ANQGSEA. The CDR3 is 12 residues long. In DNA form, the CDR3 reads TGCAGCGTTGAGATGACAGGGGGGGGCTACACCTTC. Translating gives CSVEMTGGGYTF.

This chain uses TRBV6-5 with TRBJ1-5; tentative D call: TRBD1 (6 bases). CDR3 length: 13 residues. V was clipped by 6 bases and J by 4 bases, with 10 bases between them. Germline V gives CDR1 MNHEY, CDR2 SVGAGI. The CDR3 loop is CASRLQGNQPQHF. CDR3 nucleotides: TGTGCCAGCAGACTACAGGGAAATCAGCCCCAGCATTTT.

Comments on this clone: Within the sample, other DNA sequences also encode this same CDR3. The rearrangement uses TRBV7-2 and TRBJ2-2, with TRBD2 matching over 9 bases. V dropped 1 base and J dropped 6; count of bases not matched to a gene: 3. The CDR3 runs 15 residues. CDR1 is SGHTA and CDR2 is FQGNSA in the germline V gene. Here the CDR3 reads CASSLGGREAGELFF. DNA for the CDR3: TGTGCCAGCAGCTTAGGCGGGAGGGAGGCCGGGGAGCTGTTTTTT.